This TCR beta chain was identified in a study of blood T cells in healthy people across ages. Together with a sample-barcoded 5' primer, a J-beta primer mix was included in a second PCR lasting roughly 6 to 12 cycles. Each cDNA molecule, via a template-switch adaptor with 12 random nucleotides, was tagged. TCRdb recomputed calls from the 5' RACE reads with MiXCR, one row per CDR3 protein. The data hold roughly 1,800,000 distinct CDR3 sequences, with around 50% observed a single time. The V end was cut by 7 bases, the J end by 6 bases, with 11 bases between. This CDR3 spans 11 amino acids. Germline V gene sequence: CDR1 SQVTM, CDR2 ANQGSEA. PBMCs, at least 6 million per sample, were isolated.

The origin of this receptor is a woman in her 40s in good health. This chain uses TRBV29-1 with TRBJ2-3; D not resolved. The sequenced material came from blood. DNA for the CDR3: TGCAGCGCAAGGCACCTTGATACGCAGTATTTT. Its protein product is CSARHLDTQYF.